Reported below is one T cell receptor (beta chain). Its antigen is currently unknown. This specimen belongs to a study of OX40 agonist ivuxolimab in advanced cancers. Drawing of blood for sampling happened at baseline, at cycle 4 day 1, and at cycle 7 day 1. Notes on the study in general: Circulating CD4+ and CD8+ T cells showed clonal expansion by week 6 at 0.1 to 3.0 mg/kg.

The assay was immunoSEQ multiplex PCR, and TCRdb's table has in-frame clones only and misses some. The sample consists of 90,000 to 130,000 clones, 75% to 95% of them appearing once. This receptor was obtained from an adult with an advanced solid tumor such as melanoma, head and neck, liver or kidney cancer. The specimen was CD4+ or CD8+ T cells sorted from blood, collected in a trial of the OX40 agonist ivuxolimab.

The CDR3 is CSVIDGRVTEAFF. The CDR3 DNA reads TGCAGCGTTATAGACGGACGGGTCACTGAAGCTTTCTTT. This sequence joins TRBV29-1 and TRBJ1-1; D call uncertain. This CDR3 contains 13 residues. V was cut by 5 bases and J by 4 bases, with 14 bases left in between. Germline V gene sequence: CDR1 SQVTM, CDR2 ANQGSEA.